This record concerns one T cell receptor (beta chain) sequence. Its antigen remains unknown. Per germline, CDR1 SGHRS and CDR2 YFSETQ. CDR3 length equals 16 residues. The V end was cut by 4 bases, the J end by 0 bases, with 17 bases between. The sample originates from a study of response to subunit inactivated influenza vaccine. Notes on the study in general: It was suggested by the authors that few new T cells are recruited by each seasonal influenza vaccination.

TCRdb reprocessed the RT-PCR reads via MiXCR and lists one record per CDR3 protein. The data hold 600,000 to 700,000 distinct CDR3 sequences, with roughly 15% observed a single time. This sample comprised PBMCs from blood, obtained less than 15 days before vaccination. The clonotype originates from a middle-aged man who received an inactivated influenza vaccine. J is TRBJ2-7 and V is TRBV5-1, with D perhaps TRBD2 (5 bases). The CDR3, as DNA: TGCGCCAGCAGCCCCCTCGACGCGGCGGGCTCCTACGAGCAGTACTTC. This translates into CASSPLDAAGSYEQYF.